The TCR beta chain under discussion was sequenced for a study of blood T cell repertoires in COVID-19. Sequencing was performed with immunoSEQ multiplex PCR; in TCRdb, only in-frame clones are kept and a portion is missing. Found here are about 350,000 clones, over 85% of them singletons; the top ten hold 3.9%. The CDR3 length is 14 residues. The V gene's germline CDR1 is LGHDT and CDR2 YNNKEL (reference sequence). V dropped 2 bases and J dropped 7 bases, with 11 bases sitting between them. This chain joins TRBV3-1 (or the pseudogene TRBV3-2) and TRBJ2-2; the D gene is possibly TRBD1 (6 bases). The receptor comes from an older woman with COVID-19, enrolled during active disease. The sequenced sample consisted of peripheral blood. CDR3 bases: TGTGCCAGCAGCCAAACAGGGTATAGCGGGGAGCTGTTTTTT. This translates into CASSQTGYSGELFF.